Below, 3 T cell receptor beta chains from the same sample are listed, as sequenced in a study of T-cell memory formation after mild COVID-19 (dated by TCRdb to 2020 to 2022). Library creation used 5' RACE. The listed sequencing device is Illumina NovaSeq 6000. TCRdb trimmed the raw reads at Q25, called clones with MiXCR and kept productive beta chains. CDR3 protein duplicates are merged, each entry listing the most common genes and DNA. In this sample the table shows hundreds of thousands of distinct CDR3 sequences, approximately 23% of which occur a single time. The ten largest make up 9.5% to 15% of the sample. The sequencing input was PBMCs or a T cell subset sorted from them (not recorded which). These receptors came from an adult woman who had mild COVID-19 (a few samples of this study predate the infection). The sample titles of this study are shuffled in the database, so cell type and time point are left out; the donor was told from shared clones.

The chain uses TRBV2 and TRBJ2-7, with 7 bases aligning to TRBD1. This CDR3 has 14 amino acids. CDR1 is SNHLY and CDR2 is FYNNEI in the germline V gene. J was trimmed by 2 bases and V by 4 bases; bases with no gene match: 5. CDR3 sequence reads: CASSVETGPYEQYF. The CDR3 coding sequence is TGTGCCAGCAGTGTAGAGACAGGGCCCTACGAGCAGTACTTC.

This clonotype was counted only a few times. The gene calls are TRBV11-2 and TRBJ2-1; D is possibly TRBD2 (5 bases). Trimming cost V 4 bases and J 0 bases, with 13 bases left between them. This CDR3 has 16 residues. Germline V gene lookup returns CDR1 SGHAT and CDR2 FQNNGV. CDR3 region: CASSSTQRNSYNEQFF. The CDR3 coding sequence is TGTGCCAGCAGCTCTACCCAGCGGAACTCCTACAATGAGCAGTTCTTC.

This rearrangement joins TRBV30 to TRBJ2-7; D may be TRBD2 (5 bases). The ends were cut back, 1 base at V and 6 bases at J, with 10 bases in the middle. Germline V gene data show CDR1 as GTSNPN and CDR2 as SVGIG (reference sequence). This CDR3 contains 12 residues. The CDR3 reads CAWSDGEGEQYF. In DNA, the CDR3 is TGTGCCTGGAGTGATGGTGAGGGCGAGCAGTACTTC.